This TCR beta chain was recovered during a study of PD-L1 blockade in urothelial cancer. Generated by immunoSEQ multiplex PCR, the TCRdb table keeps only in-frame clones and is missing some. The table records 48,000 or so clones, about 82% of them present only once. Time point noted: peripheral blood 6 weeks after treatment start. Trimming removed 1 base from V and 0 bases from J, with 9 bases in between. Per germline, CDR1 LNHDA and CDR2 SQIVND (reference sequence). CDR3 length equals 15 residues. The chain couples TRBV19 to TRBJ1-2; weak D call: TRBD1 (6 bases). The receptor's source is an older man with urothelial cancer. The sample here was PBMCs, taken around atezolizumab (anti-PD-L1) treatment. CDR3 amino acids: CASSIADRSNYGYTF. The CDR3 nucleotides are TGTGCCAGTAGTATAGCGGACAGATCTAACTATGGCTACACCTTC.